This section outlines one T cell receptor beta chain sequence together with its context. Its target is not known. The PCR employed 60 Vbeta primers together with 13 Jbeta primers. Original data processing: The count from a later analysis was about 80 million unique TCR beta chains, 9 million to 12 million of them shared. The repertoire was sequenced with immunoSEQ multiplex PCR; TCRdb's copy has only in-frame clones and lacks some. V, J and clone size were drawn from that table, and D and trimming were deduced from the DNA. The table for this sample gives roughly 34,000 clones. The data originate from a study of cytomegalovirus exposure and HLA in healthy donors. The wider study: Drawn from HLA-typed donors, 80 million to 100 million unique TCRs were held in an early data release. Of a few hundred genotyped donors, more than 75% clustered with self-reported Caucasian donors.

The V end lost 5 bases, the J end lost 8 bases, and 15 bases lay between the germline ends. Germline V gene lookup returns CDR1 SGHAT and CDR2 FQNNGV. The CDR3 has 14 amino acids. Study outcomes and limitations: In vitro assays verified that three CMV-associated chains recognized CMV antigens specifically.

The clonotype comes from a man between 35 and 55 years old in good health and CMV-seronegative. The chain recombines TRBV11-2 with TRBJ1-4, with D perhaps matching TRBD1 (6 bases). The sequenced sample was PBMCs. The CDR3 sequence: CASSPSGANEKLFF. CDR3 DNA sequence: TGTGCCAGCAGCCCCTCAGGGGCCAACGAAAAACTGTTTTTT.